What follows are 21 T cell receptor beta chains derived from one specimen sequenced in a study of breast tumors, draining lymph nodes, adjacent tissues. TCRdb passed the multiplex PCR reads through MiXCR, listing each CDR3 protein once. The table lists tens of thousands of distinct CDR3 sequences, around 45% of them singletons. The material sequenced was breast tumor tissue. All receptors come from a female donor with breast cancer. Some clones in this sample may be carry-over from other donors' samples.

As to this clonotype: Its ends do not fully match the called genes, so a read error is possible. This chain's CDR3 is CASRETLYF. The CDR3 DNA sequence: TGTGCCAGCCGGGAGACCCTGTACTTC. The chain joins TRBV12-3 or TRBV12-4 to TRBJ2-5; perhaps TRBD2 as D (6 bases). There are 9 residues in the CDR3.

This clonotype was recorded once. The chain uses TRBV7-2 and TRBJ1-3, with TRBD1 matching over 7 bases. With V trimmed by 2 bases and J by 2 bases, 0 bases remained unmatched. This CDR3 contains 14 residues. Germline lookup yields CDR1 SGHTA and CDR2 FQGNSA. CDR3 amino acids: CASSLQGAGNTIYF. The CDR3 nucleotides read TGTGCCAGCAGCTTACAGGGGGCTGGAAACACCATATATTTT.

This chain connects TRBV10-1 to TRBJ2-1; 11 nucleotides match TRBD1. The germline gives CDR1 WNHNN, CDR2 SYGVQD (reference sequence). Losses at the gene ends were 5 bases for V and 8 bases for J; bases not matched to a gene: 8. This CDR3 has 15 amino acids. The CDR3 sequence is CASSQRTGGLDEQFF. DNA of the CDR3: TGCGCCAGCAGTCAGAGGACAGGGGGCTTGGATGAGCAGTTCTTC.

As to this clonotype: The conserved phenylalanine or tryptophan normally closing the CDR3 is absent here, so this likely arose from a read error. The DNA is omitted, as the CDR3 cannot be located on it reliably, and the CDR3 follows TCRdb's listing. The J gene is TRBJ2-2, the V gene TRBV19; the table calls TRBD2, which could not be checked here. CDR1 is LNHDA, CDR2 SQIVND, per germline (reference sequence). The CDR3 sequence runs 16 residues, both termini included. The CDR3 is CASSPAGGVNTGELSS.

This clonotype was seen many times. V gene TRBV6-2 or TRBV6-3 combines with J gene TRBJ2-7, with D possibly TRBD2 on 6 matching bases. Trimming removed 4 bases from V and 6 bases from J, with 13 bases in between. CDR1 MNHEY and CDR2 SVGEGT come from the germline V gene. This CDR3 has 13 amino acids. The CDR3, as DNA: TGTGCCAGCAGTTTTCTGGGACTGGGCGAGCAGTACTTC. It yields the protein CASSFLGLGEQYF.

The V call is TRBV7-2, the J call TRBJ1-5; possibly TRBD1 for D (5 bases). The V and J ends lost 1 base and 6 bases respectively, with 16 bases between them. Germline CDR1 SGHTA, CDR2 FQGNSA. The CDR3 consists of 16 residues. In nucleotides, the CDR3 is TGTGCCAGCAGCTTAGGGGGTTACGGGGGGGTTCAGCCCCAGCATTTT. It codes for CASSLGGYGGVQPQHF.

On this clonotype itself: This likely comes from a read error, as the CDR3 has no conserved phenylalanine or tryptophan at its end. The CDR3 bases are TGTGCCAGTTCCGCAGACAGTTCCTACAGTGAGCAGTTCGTC. This gives the protein CASSADSSYSEQFV. V is TRBV7-2 and J is TRBJ2-1; tentative D call: TRBD1 (5 bases). The CDR3 extends over 14 amino acids. In germline, CDR1 is SGHTA, CDR2 FQGNSA.

The rearrangement joins TRBV10-1 to TRBJ2-1, with 15 bases matching TRBD2. The CDR3 spans 16 residues. Germline CDR1 WNHNN, CDR2 SYGVQD (reference sequence). The trim removed 3 bases at V and 6 bases at J, leaving 3 bases unmatched. DNA for the CDR3: TGCGCCAGCAGTGACGGGACTAGCGGGAGGCTCAATGAGCAGTTCTTC. Residues: CASSDGTSGRLNEQFF.

This rearrangement joins TRBV19 to TRBJ2-3; TRBD2 matches at 7 bases. With 4 bases clipped from V and 8 bases from J, the junction kept 15 bases outside the gene matches. This CDR3 comprises 16 residues. CDR1 LNHDA and CDR2 SQIVND come from the germline V gene (reference sequence). Written as DNA, the CDR3 is TGTGCCAGTAGTACCCCACCCGGGACTACCATAGTTACGCAGTATTTT. Translating it yields CASSTPPGTTIVTQYF.

This chain joins TRBV7-2 and TRBJ2-1; 12 bases are shared with TRBD2. Germline lookup yields CDR1 SGHTA and CDR2 FQGNSA. The CDR3 totals 16 residues. The V segment lost 5 bases and the J segment 3 bases; nucleotides outside the gene matches: 5. This chain's CDR3 is CASSETLAGGYNEQFF. DNA for the CDR3: TGTGCCAGCAGCGAGACACTAGCGGGAGGCTACAATGAGCAGTTCTTC.

This clonotype was seen once. The J gene is TRBJ1-2, the V gene TRBV7-2; 7 bases are shared with TRBD1. This CDR3 is built from 14 residues. The ends lost 0 bases at V and 3 bases at J; junction bases unmatched: 1. From germline, CDR1 is SGHTA and CDR2 FQGNSA. CDR3 protein: CASSLAGTDYGYTF. CDR3 in DNA: TGTGCCAGCAGCTTAGCCGGGACAGACTATGGCTACACCTTC.

Note on this clonotype: The conserved phenylalanine or tryptophan is not found at the CDR3 terminus, so this likely reflects a read error. The DNA is left out, because the CDR3 cannot be placed on it with certainty; the CDR3 is given as TCRdb lists it. The chain has TRBV2 and TRBJ2-5; TRBD2, the D gene given by the table, was not confirmed from the DNA. The CDR3 length equals 16 residues, ends included. Germline CDR1 is SNHLY and CDR2 is FYNNEI. CDR3 protein: CASSEEWGVAGYTFGS.

The sample holds many counts of this clonotype. The rearrangement joins TRBV4-1 to TRBJ2-4; maybe TRBD2 (5 bases). The CDR3 is made up of 14 amino acids. The germline CDR1 and CDR2 sequences are MGHRA and YSYEKL. V lost 6 bases and J lost 7, with 16 bases in between. CDR3 sequence (DNA): TGCGCCAGCAGTCCAGGAGCGGCAGACAACATTCAGTACTTC. Translating gives CASSPGAADNIQYF.

On this clonotype: The limits of the CDR3 on the DNA are not certain, so only TCRdb's listed CDR3 is given. V and J are TRBV9 and TRBJ1-2; the table's D call TRBD1 went unverified against the DNA. With termini counted, the CDR3 has 22 amino acids. Germline CDR1 reads SGDLS; CDR2 reads YYNGEE. CDR3 sequence reads: CASSVDSGANVLTFGAGAGYTF.

This clonotype was observed many times. The chain uses TRBV19 and TRBJ2-5, with D possibly TRBD2 on 5 matching bases. The V and J ends lost 5 bases and 2 bases respectively, with 9 bases between them. The CDR3 consists of 13 residues. Per germline, CDR1 LNHDA and CDR2 SQIVND (reference sequence). CDR3 region: CASSWSGQETQYF. The CDR3 DNA is TGTGCCAGTAGTTGGAGCGGTCAAGAGACCCAGTACTTC.

V and J are TRBV4-1 and TRBJ2-7, with TRBD2 matching over 10 bases. V lost 0 bases and J lost 2; bases outside the gene matches: 4. Germline CDR1 MGHRA, CDR2 YSYEKL. CDR3 size: 16 residues. CDR3 in amino acids: CASSQDPLAGAYEQYF. CDR3 coding DNA: TGCGCCAGCAGCCAAGATCCGCTAGCGGGGGCCTACGAGCAGTACTTC.

There are many counts of this clonotype. The rearrangement uses TRBV5-1 and TRBJ2-1; 7 positions agree with TRBD2. V shed 4 bases and J 2 bases; nucleotides not matched to a gene: 3. This CDR3 contains 14 residues. CDR1 is SGHRS, CDR2 YFSETQ, per germline. The CDR3 loop is CASSASGAYNEQFF. Here the CDR3 DNA reads TGCGCCAGCAGCGCAAGCGGGGCCTACAATGAGCAGTTCTTC.

The chain couples TRBV20-1 to TRBJ2-5; 9 bases map to TRBD2. Trimming removed 5 bases from V and 4 bases from J; junction bases left unmatched: 17. Germline assignment: CDR1 DFQATT and CDR2 SNEGSKA (reference sequence). This CDR3 contains 17 residues. For the CDR3, the DNA is TGCAGTGCTGAAAAAGACGGGGTAGCGGGAGTCGTAGAGACCCAGTACTTC. Residues: CSAEKDGVAGVVETQYF.

This clonotype appeared many times. This sequence joins TRBV10-3 and TRBJ2-3, with D possibly matching TRBD1 (6 bases). Germline lookup yields CDR1 ENHRY and CDR2 SYGVKD. Deletions cut 7 bases from V and 2 bases from J, with 10 bases between. The CDR3 runs to 13 residues. CDR3 loop: CAINRQVTDTQYF. CDR3 nucleotides: TGTGCCATCAATCGACAGGTCACAGATACGCAGTATTTT.

The chain links TRBV29-1 to TRBJ2-1; TRBD2 matches 9 bases. V lost 2 bases and J lost 1; bases outside the gene matches: 3. The CDR3 is 15 residues long. Germline V gene lookup returns CDR1 SQVTM and CDR2 ANQGSEA. The CDR3 sequence: CSVELAGASYNEQFF. The DNA of the CDR3 is TGCAGCGTTGAATTAGCGGGAGCTTCCTACAATGAGCAGTTCTTC.

On this clonotype: This may be a read error: a much more frequent sequence differs by one nucleotide. The V and J genes are TRBV20-1 and TRBJ2-3; D is perhaps TRBD1 or TRBD2 (5 bases each). This CDR3 spans 14 amino acids. Germline-derived CDR1 and CDR2 are DFQATT and SNEGSKA (reference sequence). The CDR3 DNA reads TGCAGTGCGACGCGTTGGGGGTCAACAGCTACGCAGTATTTT. Its translation is CSATRWGSTATQYF.